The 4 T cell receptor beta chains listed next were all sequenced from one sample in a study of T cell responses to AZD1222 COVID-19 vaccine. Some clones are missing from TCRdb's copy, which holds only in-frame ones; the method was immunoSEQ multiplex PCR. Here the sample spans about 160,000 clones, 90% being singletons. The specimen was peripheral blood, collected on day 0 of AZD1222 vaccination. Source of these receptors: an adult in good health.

As DNA, the CDR3 is TGTGCCAGCAGTTTCCAGGGCTATGGCTACACCTTC. This codes for CASSFQGYGYTF. The chain is built from TRBV28 and TRBJ1-2; the D gene is possibly TRBD1 (5 bases). Germline CDR1 and CDR2: MDHEN and SYDVKM. The V and J ends lost 3 bases and 4 bases respectively, with 6 bases between them. CDR3 length: 12 residues.

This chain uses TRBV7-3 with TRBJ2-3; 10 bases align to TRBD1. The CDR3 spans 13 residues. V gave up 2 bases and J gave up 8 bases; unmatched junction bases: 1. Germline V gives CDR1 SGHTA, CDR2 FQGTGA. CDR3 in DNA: TGTGCCAGCAGCTTAGGACAGGGGGGTACGCAGTATTTT. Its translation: CASSLGQGGTQYF.

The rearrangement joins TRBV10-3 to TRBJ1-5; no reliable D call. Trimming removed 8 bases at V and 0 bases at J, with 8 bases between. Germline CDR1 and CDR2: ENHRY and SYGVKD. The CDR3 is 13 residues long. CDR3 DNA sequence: TGTGCCATCGGCGACAATAGCAATCAGCCCCAGCATTTT. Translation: CAIGDNSNQPQHF.

The CDR3: CASSLTGAYGYTF. CDR3 nucleotide sequence: TGTGCCAGCAGCCTGACAGGGGCCTATGGCTACACCTTC. The V gene is TRBV11-1, the J gene TRBJ1-2; TRBD1 matches 8 bases. The germline gives CDR1 SGHAT, CDR2 FQDESV (reference sequence). With V trimmed by 5 bases and J by 4 bases, 3 bases remained unmatched. The CDR3 length is 13 residues.